Shown below are 16 T cell receptor beta chains from a single sample sequenced in a study of identical twins. Via MiXCR, TCRdb re-called the 5' RACE reads, giving one row per CDR3 protein. The repertoire holds roughly 250,000 distinct CDR3 sequences, with 11% to 15% as singletons. Sequenced: memory (CD45RO+) T cells sorted from blood. The receptors originated from a young woman in good health.

The CDR3 coding sequence is TGTGCCAGCAGTTTATTCCAGAACACTGAAGCTTTCTTT. Protein: CASSLFQNTEAFF. The genes are TRBV12-3 or TRBV12-4 and TRBJ1-1; D gene ambiguous. V lost 2 bases and J 1 base, leaving 5 bases between the germline ends. This CDR3 spans 13 amino acids.

This clonotype was counted only a few times. J is TRBJ1-2 and V is TRBV6-1, with D uncertain. There are 14 residues in the CDR3. The V end lost 8 bases, the J end lost 0 bases, and 13 bases lay between the germline ends. Germline CDR1 MNHNS, CDR2 SASEGT. As DNA, the CDR3 is TGTGCCAGCTCGGTAATAAGGTCTAACTATGGCTACACCTTC. Its protein is CASSVIRSNYGYTF.

V is TRBV2 and J is TRBJ2-5, with D maybe TRBD1 (6 bases). V was clipped by 5 bases and J by 5 bases, with 12 bases between them. Germline loops: CDR1 SNHLY, CDR2 FYNNEI. There are 13 residues in the CDR3. The DNA of the CDR3 is TGTGCCAGCAGTAAATACAGGGCTGAGACCCAGTACTTC. Translated, it gives CASSKYRAETQYF.

The chain recombines TRBV3-1 with TRBJ2-1; TRBD2 might be the D (6 bases). The CDR3 loop spans 16 amino acids. Trimming pared 3 bases from V and 3 bases from J, leaving 15 bases between. CDR1 LGHDT and CDR2 YNNKEL come from the germline V gene (reference sequence). DNA of the CDR3: TGTGCCAGCAGCCACACAACGGGACTCGACTACAATGAGCAGTTCTTC. This encodes CASSHTTGLDYNEQFF.

This clonotype came up a few times. This rearrangement joins TRBV19 to TRBJ2-1; D unclear. Germline CDR1 reads LNHDA; CDR2 reads SQIVND (reference sequence). This CDR3 has 14 amino acids. V gave up 5 bases and J gave up 4 bases, with 12 bases separating them. The CDR3 DNA sequence: TGTGCCAGTAGTCCTTTTGCTTCGTACAATGAGCAGTTCTTC. Translation gives CASSPFASYNEQFF.

The table lists this clonotype with many counts. V is TRBV20-1 and J is TRBJ2-5; TRBD2 matches 9 bases. The V gene's germline CDR1 is DFQATT and CDR2 SNEGSKA (reference sequence). V lost 5 bases, J lost 5 bases, and 9 bases stayed unmatched. The CDR3 is made up of 14 amino acids. Here the CDR3 reads CSAVPGLAGETQYF. CDR3 nucleotide sequence: TGCAGTGCTGTACCGGGACTAGCAGGCGAGACCCAGTACTTC.

This clonotype was seen a handful of times. J is TRBJ2-3 and V is TRBV20-1; TRBD1 agrees at 10 bases. Germline loops: CDR1 DFQATT, CDR2 SNEGSKA (reference sequence). V lost 4 bases to trimming and J lost 3 bases; unmatched junction nucleotides: 4. This CDR3 has 14 amino acids. The DNA of the CDR3 is TGCAGTGCTAACCGACAGGGGGCAACAGATACGCAGTATTTT. Its protein product is CSANRQGATDTQYF.

This clonotype came up a few times. This chain joins TRBV4-2 and TRBJ2-7; maybe TRBD2 (5 bases). The CDR3 runs to 14 residues. The ends were cut back, 0 bases at V and 1 base at J, with 7 bases in the middle. Germline values: CDR1 LGHNA, CDR2 YNFKEQ. Here the CDR3 DNA reads TGTGCCAGCAGCCAAGATCCGGGATCCTACGAGCAGTACTTC. This gives the protein CASSQDPGSYEQYF.

This clonotype was counted ten times or more. The rearrangement links TRBV20-1 to TRBJ1-1; TRBD1 might be the D (5 bases). This CDR3 has 13 amino acids. In germline, CDR1 is DFQATT, CDR2 SNEGSKA (reference sequence). Trimming removed 3 bases at V and 1 base at J, with 9 bases between. CDR3 coding DNA: TGCAGTGCTAGCCAGGGTCCGAACACTGAAGCTTTCTTT. This sequence encodes CSASQGPNTEAFF.

The rearrangement uses TRBV29-1 and TRBJ1-1; no firm D call. Looked up from germline, CDR1 is SQVTM and CDR2 is ANQGSEA. The CDR3 length is 12 residues. The V gene lost 2 bases and the J gene lost 6 bases, with 10 bases spanning the gap. The CDR3: CSVETGRPEAFF. CDR3 coding DNA: TGCAGCGTTGAAACGGGCCGCCCTGAAGCTTTCTTT.

This clonotype was detected ten times or more. V is TRBV20-1 and J is TRBJ2-2; possibly TRBD1 for D (6 bases). V lost 1 base and J lost 4, with 7 bases in between. There are 13 residues in the CDR3. CDR1 is DFQATT, CDR2 SNEGSKA, per germline (reference sequence). The CDR3 loop is CSARVRGTGELFF. The CDR3 nucleotides are TGCAGTGCTAGAGTCAGGGGCACCGGGGAGCTGTTTTTT.

This clonotype has just a few counts. One end of the junction is discordant with germline, which a read error may explain. The gene calls are TRBV29-1 and TRBJ1-2; possibly TRBD1 for D (5 bases). Per germline, CDR1 SQVTM and CDR2 ANQGSEA. The CDR3 spans 11 residues. CDR3 nucleotides: TGCAGCGTTGCGGTCGACAGTTCTTATTCCTTC. This sequence encodes CSVAVDSSYSF.

The chain has TRBV6-1 and TRBJ1-4; D uncertain. V was cut by 4 bases and J by 0 bases, with 6 bases left in between. The CDR3 extends over 14 amino acids. Germline V gene data show CDR1 as MNHNS and CDR2 as SASEGT. The CDR3 sequence is CASSVQPTNEKLFF. The CDR3 bases are TGTGCCAGCAGTGTCCAGCCAACTAATGAAAAACTGTTTTTT.

This clonotype appeared many times. The rearrangement uses TRBV28 and TRBJ2-1, with 7 positions matching TRBD1. Unmatched junction bases numbered 13, after V lost 5 bases and J lost 3 bases. CDR1 and CDR2 (germline): MDHEN, SYDVKM. The CDR3 contains 17 residues. The CDR3 is CASSPRQGREFYNEQFF. In DNA, the CDR3 is TGTGCCAGCAGTCCCAGACAGGGTAGGGAATTCTACAATGAGCAGTTCTTC.

The V and J genes are TRBV7-8 and TRBJ1-2; D unresolved. V dropped 5 bases and J dropped 1 base, with 11 bases sitting between them. The CDR3 sequence is 14 residues long. CDR1 SGHVS and CDR2 FQNEAQ come from the germline V gene. The CDR3, as DNA: TGTGCCAGCAGCACCACGACTGTTAACTATGGCTACACCTTC. This translates into CASSTTTVNYGYTF.

This clonotype occurred a few times. The rearrangement uses TRBV20-1 and TRBJ2-2; 8 nucleotides agree with TRBD1. Trimming cost V 6 bases and J 1 base; bases outside gene matches: 4. CDR1 DFQATT and CDR2 SNEGSKA come from the germline V gene (reference sequence). The CDR3 consists of 14 residues. The CDR3 bases are TGCAGTGCCCCCACAGGGGGGAACACCGGGGAGCTGTTTTTT. Amino acid sequence: CSAPTGGNTGELFF.